This T cell receptor (beta chain) derives from a study of blood T cell repertoires in COVID-19. Study in general: Acute and convalescent COVID-19 samples came from the United States, Italy and Spain. T cells, B-cell-depleted T cells, or PBMCs provided the cDNA or gDNA that served as material.

Source study methods: How many nucleated cells were present was estimated from reference gene primer amplification. Generated by immunoSEQ multiplex PCR, the TCRdb table keeps only in-frame clones and is missing some. V, J and clone size reflect that table, while D and trimming were determined from the DNA. The data hold 190,000 or so clones, with about 86% observed a single time. A remark on this clone: One junction end disagrees with the germline gene, perhaps due to a read error.

The V gene's germline CDR1 is MDHEN and CDR2 SYDVKM. This CDR3 spans 13 amino acids. The TCR sequence derives from a man aged 45 to 65 with active or convalescent COVID-19. V gene TRBV28 combines with J gene TRBJ1-5; no reliable D call. The sequenced material came from peripheral blood. CDR3 residues: CASGLPSNQPQHF. The CDR3 DNA reads as TGTGCCAGCGGTTTACCGAGCAATCAGCCCCAGCATTTT.